Sequencing of this TCR beta chain was carried out in a study of Ad26.COV2.S vaccination and SARS-CoV-2 variants. The overall study: Participant was drawn from the COV1001 Ad26.COV2.S trial arm. Recipients of Ad26.COV2.S got it intramuscularly, once or twice 56 days apart. Study results and limitations: Vaccinated and placebo-treated recipients had similar non-spike TCR breadth. In TCR breadth and depth analyses, total T cell responses may have been underestimated.

In regard to this clone: What it recognizes is unknown.

Produced via immunoSEQ multiplex PCR; TCRdb's table is partial and in-frame only. This sample has roughly 450,000 clones, with approximately 90% found just once. CDR3 length: 16 amino acids. CDR1 is SGHTA and CDR2 is FQGNSA in the germline V gene. V gave up 1 base and J gave up 2 bases, with 12 bases separating them. Treatment of the sample: roughly 20 received Ad26.COV2.S at low or high dose, single or two shots; about 5 received placebo; per-sample allocation not given. It was on day 63 after the first vaccine or placebo injection that samples were taken. This TCR was recovered from a person between 18 and 60 years old who received the Ad26.COV2.S COVID-19 vaccine or a placebo. The sequences come from peripheral blood, collected in a trial of Ad26.COV2.S vaccine versus placebo. This chain uses TRBV7-2 with TRBJ2-1; a possible D gene is TRBD2 (6 bases). CDR3 DNA: TGTGCCAGCAGCTTAGGTAGAGGACTACCCTACAATGAGCAGTTCTTC. Translation gives CASSLGRGLPYNEQFF.